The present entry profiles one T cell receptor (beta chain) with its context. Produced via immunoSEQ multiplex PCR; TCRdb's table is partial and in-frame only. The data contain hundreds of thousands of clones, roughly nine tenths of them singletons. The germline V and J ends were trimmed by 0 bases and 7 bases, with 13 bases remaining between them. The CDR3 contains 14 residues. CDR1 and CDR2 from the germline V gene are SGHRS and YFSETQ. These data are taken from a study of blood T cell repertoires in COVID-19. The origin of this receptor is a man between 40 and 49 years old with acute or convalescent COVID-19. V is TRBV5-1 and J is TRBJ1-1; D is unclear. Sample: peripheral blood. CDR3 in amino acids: CASSLVPLRDEAFF. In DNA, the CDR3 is TGCGCCAGCAGCTTGGTCCCATTGCGGGATGAAGCTTTCTTT.